This TCR beta chain was sequenced for a study of radiation and T cells in renal cell carcinoma. Broader study findings: In blood, top tumor clones expanded by 2 weeks, shrinking by 4. Baseline intratumoral clonotype presence is unknown without pretreatment biopsies.

Concerning this clone: Its antigen is undetermined.

Time point in this sample: blood 4 weeks post-SBRT, at nephrectomy. Documented treatment: 15 Gy SBRT to primary tumor, nephrectomy 4 weeks later. Nephrectomy followed 15 Gy stereotactic body radiation by 4 weeks. The tumor was a clear cell renal cell carcinoma. Sequencing was performed with immunoSEQ multiplex PCR; in TCRdb, only in-frame clones are kept and a portion is missing. The sample contains 25,000 to 40,000 clones, roughly 80% of which appear only once. The sample here was blood, taken from a patient whose treatment included radiotherapy and nephrectomy. The clonotype was recovered from a man between 60 and 75 years old with renal cell carcinoma.

The CDR3 region is CASIKRGAYSLGEQYF. CDR3 in DNA: TGTGCCAGTATTAAACGGGGGGCCTATTCCCTCGGGGAGCAGTACTTC. V is TRBV19 and J is TRBJ2-7, with D possibly TRBD2 on 7 matching bases. The CDR3 extends over 16 amino acids. V lost 7 bases and J lost 7, with 26 bases in between. In germline, CDR1 is LNHDA, CDR2 SQIVND (reference sequence). The full variable domain, completed using reference TRBV19 and TRBJ2-7, is DGGITQSPKYLFRKEGQNVTLSCEQNLNHDAMYWYRQDPGQGLRLIYYSQIVNDFQKGDIAEGYSVSREKKESFPLTVTSAQKNPTAFYLCASIKRGAYSLGEQYFGPGTRLTVT.